This T cell receptor (beta chain) was captured in a study of tissue T cells after allogeneic stem cell transplantation. The CDR3 extends over 14 amino acids. The ends were cut back, 1 base at V and 1 base at J, with 8 bases in the middle. Germline CDR1 reads SGHNT; CDR2 reads YYREEE (reference sequence). Sequenced by immunoSEQ multiplex PCR; TCRdb stores in-frame clones only, minus some. In the table there are 25,000 to 30,000 clones, 85% to 90% of which are singletons. This sequence originates from a woman between 18 and 55 years old who later had graft-versus-host disease after an allogeneic stem cell transplant. Sequencing used blood, obtained before transplantation. The chain carries TRBV5-4 and TRBJ1-1, with no clear D. CDR3 loop: CASSLQSPNTEAFF. The DNA of the CDR3 is TGTGCCAGCAGCTTGCAATCTCCGAACACTGAAGCTTTCTTT.